These T cell receptor beta chains were read from a single sample in a study of T-cell reconstitution after alpha-beta-depleted transplantation in children. Via MiXCR, TCRdb re-called the PCR reads, giving one row per CDR3 protein. The table lists approximately 1,000,000 distinct CDR3 sequences, under 30% of them singletons. Sequencing used PBMCs, mostly from graft donor cells, obtained 360 days after TCRalphabeta/CD19-depleted stem cell transplant. All receptors come from a boy under two years old who had a stem cell transplant for SCID, so the T cells may come from the graft donor. The CDR3 runs from the conserved cysteine through the conserved F or W. The D gene is left open where the match is weak. A clone size is listed for some rows: how often the clone was seen (once, few, many), or a class if it is expanded.

v_gene	abundance	j_gene	d_gene	CDR3nt	CDR3aa
TRBV5-6	few	TRBJ2-7	TRBD2	TGTGCCAGCAGCTCCCCACACGAGCGGGGGCCTACCTACGAGCAGTACTTC	CASSSPHERGPTYEQYF
TRBV5-6	few	TRBJ2-3	TRBD1	TGTGCCAGCCAGGGGGAGAGCACAGATACGCAGTATTTT	CASQGESTDTQYF
TRBV18	few	TRBJ2-3	NA	TGTGCCAGCTCACTAAGCAGGCTTCCCTTTATGAAGGCAGATACGCAGTATTTT	CASSLSRLPFMKADTQYF
TRBV10-3	few	TRBJ1-5	NA	TGTGCCATCAGTGACCCCCCAGGGCCCCAGCATTTT	CAISDPPGPQHF
TRBV5-1	NA	TRBJ2-7	TRBD1	TGCGCCAGCAGCGCCTGGACAGGGCTGGACGAGCAGTACTTC	CASSAWTGLDEQYF
TRBV7-2	few	TRBJ2-3	TRBD1	TGTGCCAGCAGCTTGGACAGGATGACGCAGTATTTT	CASSLDRMTQYF
TRBV12-5	few	TRBJ2-5	NA	TGTGCTAGTGGCGTCGAGGAGACCCAGTACTTC	CASGVEETQYF
TRBV29-1	many	TRBJ2-4	NA	TGCAGCGTTGAGGCGGCTAGGAACATTCAGTACTTC	CSVEAARNIQYF
TRBV20-1	NA	TRBJ2-7	NA	TGCAGTGCTGCCTTTTTTAAACAATTACGAGAGCAGTACTTC	CSAAFFKQLREQYF
TRBV2	NA	TRBJ2-2	NA	TGTGCCAGCAGTTGGACGGGACGGGAGCTGTTTTTT	CASSWTGRELFF
TRBV4-3	few	TRBJ2-7	NA	TGCGCCAGCAGCCAAGAATTTTACAGTACATTGTACGAGCAGTACTTC	CASSQEFYSTLYEQYF
TRBV4-1	NA	TRBJ2-3	TRBD1	TGCGCCAGCAGCCCCGACAGGGCCCTTAGCACAGATACGCAGTATTTT	CASSPDRALSTDTQYF
TRBV18	NA	TRBJ2-5	TRBD2	TGTGCCAGCTCACCATCTAGCGGGGGTCGAGAGACCCAGTACTTC	CASSPSSGGRETQYF
TRBV6-4	few	TRBJ1-6	NA	TGTGCCAGCAGTGTGGGGACTAATTCACCCCTCCACTTT	CASSVGTNSPLHF
TRBV20-1	few	TRBJ2-7	TRBD2	TGCAGTGCTGGACTAGCGGGGGGCCCCTACGAGCAGTACTTC	CSAGLAGGPYEQYF
TRBV7-6	few	TRBJ1-1	NA	TGTGCCAGCAGCCCCGAGAGCCTCACCATGAACACTGAAGCTTTCTTT	CASSPESLTMNTEAFF
TRBV29-1	NA	TRBJ2-4	TRBD2	TGCAGCGTTGTACCGGCGGGGGGCCTTTCTTTAGCCAAAAACATTCAGTACTTC	CSVVPAGGLSLAKNIQYF
TRBV7-9	NA	TRBJ2-7	TRBD1	TGTGCCAGCAGCTTTGCCCCGGTGAGACAGGGCCCCTACGAGCAGTACTTC	CASSFAPVRQGPYEQYF
TRBV3-1	NA	TRBJ2-1	TRBD1	TGTGCCAGCAGTGACAGGGGGCCACTCTCCGGTGAGCAGTTCTTC	CASSDRGPLSGEQFF
TRBV14	NA	TRBJ2-1	NA	TGTGCCAGCAGCCAGGCCCCGCGGTATGAGCAGTTCTTC	CASSQAPRYEQFF